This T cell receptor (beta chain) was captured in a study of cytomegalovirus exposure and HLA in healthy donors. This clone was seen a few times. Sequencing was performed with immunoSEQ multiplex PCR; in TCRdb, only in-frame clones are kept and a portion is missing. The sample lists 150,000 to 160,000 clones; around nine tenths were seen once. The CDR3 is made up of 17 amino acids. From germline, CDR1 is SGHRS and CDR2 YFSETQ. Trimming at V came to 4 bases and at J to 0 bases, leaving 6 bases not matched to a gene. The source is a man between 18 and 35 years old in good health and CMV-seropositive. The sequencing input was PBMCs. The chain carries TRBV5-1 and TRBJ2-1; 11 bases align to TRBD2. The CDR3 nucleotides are TGCGCCAGCAGCCGGACTAGCGGGCGCCTCTCCTACAATGAGCAGTTCTTC. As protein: CASSRTSGRLSYNEQFF.